This entry lists 27 T cell receptor beta chains sequenced from one sample in a study of shared clonotypes between healthy human individuals. Using immunoSEQ multiplex PCR, the repertoire was profiled, and TCRdb retains in-frame clones only, with some absent. The data contain more than 1,200,000 clones, around 98.5% of them singletons. The source material was naive CD4+ T cells sorted from blood. The subset: CD45RA+ positively selected. The receptor source for this set is a man aged 25 to 40 in good health.

This clone has only one observation. The CDR3 DNA follows: TGTGCCTGGAGTAATCAGGGGGGGATAAGCAATCAGCCCCAGCATTTT. Translated, it gives CAWSNQGGISNQPQHF. The chain recombines TRBV30 with TRBJ1-5; 7 bases agree with TRBD1. After removal of 2 bases from V and 1 base from J, the junction contained 8 bases not matched to a gene. The CDR3 loop spans 16 amino acids. CDR1 is GTSNPN and CDR2 is SVGIG in the germline V gene (reference sequence).

This sequence joins TRBV18 and TRBJ2-5; 10 positions agree with TRBD2. Per germline, CDR1 KGHSH and CDR2 LQKENI. The CDR3 totals 15 residues. J was trimmed by 7 bases and V by 3 bases; bases with no gene match: 8. The CDR3 region is CASSPVQREGRTQYF. The DNA for the CDR3 is TGTGCCAGCTCACCTGTTCAGCGGGAGGGTCGGACCCAGTACTTC. Combining the CDR3 with reference TRBV18 and TRBJ2-5 gives the whole variable domain NAGVMQNPRHLVRRRGQEARLRCSPMKGHSHVYWYRQLPEEGLKFMVYLQKENIIDESGMPKERFSAEFPKEGPSILRIQQVVRGDSAAYFCASSPVQREGRTQYFGPGTRLLVL.

This clone was recorded once. The identical CDR3 is also encoded by other nucleotide sequences in the sample. The chain is built from TRBV5-1 and TRBJ1-5; the match to TRBD1 covers 9 bases. From germline, CDR1 is SGHRS and CDR2 YFSETQ. Trimming took 4 bases from V and 5 from J; bases not matched to a gene: 4. CDR3 size: 14 residues. DNA of the CDR3: TGCGCCAGCAGCCTTACAGGGGGCGATCAGCCCCAGCATTTT. It is translated as CASSLTGGDQPQHF.

This rearrangement joins TRBV5-6 to TRBJ2-1; the D gene is possibly TRBD2 (5 bases). Deletions cut 4 bases from V and 6 bases from J, with 14 bases between. This CDR3 is built from 14 residues. Looked up from germline, CDR1 is SGHDT and CDR2 is YYEEEE. CDR3 nucleotides: TGTGCCAGCAGCGCTACCTGGCGGGTCAATGAGCAGTTCTTC. Encoded protein: CASSATWRVNEQFF.

The V call is TRBV5-1, the J call TRBJ2-5; 10 nucleotides align to TRBD1. V dropped 3 bases and J dropped 4; count of bases not matched to a gene: 12. Germline CDR1 is SGHRS and CDR2 is YFSETQ. The CDR3 is 17 amino acids. The DNA of the CDR3 is TGCGCCAGCAGCTCCACCCCCGGGACAGGGGTCGGAGAGACCCAGTACTTC. It encodes CASSSTPGTGVGETQYF. The full variable domain, with the rest looked up from reference TRBV5-1 and TRBJ2-5, is KAGVTQTPRYLIKTRGQQVTLSCSPISGHRSVSWYQQTPGQGLQFLFEYFSETQRNKGNFPGRFSGRQFSNSRSEMNVSTLELGDSALYLCASSSTPGTGVGETQYFGPGTRLLVL.

This clone occurred once. J is TRBJ1-2 and V is TRBV19; D remains ambiguous. Trimming stripped 10 bases from V and 8 bases from J, with 17 bases between. Looked up from germline, CDR1 is LNHDA and CDR2 is SQIVND (reference sequence). CDR3 length equals 12 residues. Written as DNA, the CDR3 is TGTGCCACCGAGTCGGGAGCGGGGGGCTACACCTTC. This translates into CATESGAGGYTF. The whole variable domain, filled in from reference TRBV19 and TRBJ1-2, reads DGGITQSPKYLFRKEGQNVTLSCEQNLNHDAMYWYRQDPGQGLRLIYYSQIVNDFQKGDIAEGYSVSREKKESFPLTVTSAQKNPTAFYLCATESGAGGYTFGSGTRLTVV.

Details on this clone: Other DNA variants within this sample encode the same CDR3. This rearrangement joins TRBV7-9 to TRBJ2-7, with D uncertain. V was clipped by 1 base and J by 5 bases, with 9 bases between them. The CDR3 loop spans 13 amino acids. Germline V lookup: CDR1 SEHNR, CDR2 FQNEAQ (reference sequence). CDR3 in DNA: TGTGCCAGCAGCTTAGGCGGCTGGGACGAGCAGTACTTC. Its translation is CASSLGGWDEQYF.

The rearrangement links TRBV6-5 to TRBJ2-7, with a tentative D call TRBD2 (6 bases). The ends were cut back, 2 bases at V and 1 base at J, with 9 bases in the middle. Germline V gene lookup returns CDR1 MNHEY and CDR2 SVGAGI. The CDR3 spans 14 residues. For the CDR3, the DNA is TGTGCCAGCAGTTACCGGCGGGGATCCTACGAGCAGTACTTC. It encodes CASSYRRGSYEQYF.

This chain joins TRBV18 and TRBJ1-2, with D possibly being TRBD1 (6 bases). The CDR3 spans 14 residues. Per the germline V gene, CDR1 is KGHSH and CDR2 is LQKENI. Trimming removed 3 bases at V and 2 bases at J, with 10 bases between. This CDR3 is CASSPRGTNYGYTF. The CDR3 region has the DNA TGTGCCAGCTCACCCAGGGGCACCAACTATGGCTACACCTTC.

The chain combines TRBV7-9 with TRBJ2-1; the D gene is possibly TRBD2 (6 bases). Germline values: CDR1 SEHNR, CDR2 FQNEAQ (reference sequence). The V end lost 1 base, the J end lost 3 bases, and 10 bases lay between the germline ends. The CDR3 totals 15 residues. CDR3: CASSLGWRDYNEQFF. Written as DNA, the CDR3 is TGTGCCAGCAGCTTAGGGTGGCGGGACTACAATGAGCAGTTCTTC.

This chain connects TRBV7-2 to TRBJ2-1; 12 bases map to TRBD2. Germline V gives CDR1 SGHTA, CDR2 FQGNSA. Trimming at V came to 2 bases and at J to 5 bases, leaving 10 bases not matched to a gene. The CDR3 has 18 amino acids. The chain's CDR3 is CASSLFSSGRARDNEQFF. CDR3 DNA sequence: TGTGCCAGCAGCTTATTTTCTAGCGGGAGGGCCAGGGACAATGAGCAGTTCTTC.

J is TRBJ1-5 and V is TRBV5-6; 9 bases are a match to TRBD1. Germline-derived CDR1 and CDR2 are SGHDT and YYEEEE. J gave up 4 bases and V 4 bases, and 15 bases lay outside the gene matches. This CDR3 region has 18 residues. CDR3 DNA sequence: TGTGCCAGCAGCAAAGGGACAGGGATAAGGGTGCGGAATCAGCCCCAGCATTTT. Translation gives CASSKGTGIRVRNQPQHF.

CDR3: CASSLAQADTEAFF. Written as DNA, the CDR3 is TGTGCCAGCAGCTTGGCGCAGGCTGACACTGAAGCTTTCTTT. The gene calls are TRBV5-4 and TRBJ1-1, with unresolved D. This CDR3 contains 14 residues. V gave up 0 bases and J gave up 3 bases, with 9 bases separating them. Germline loops: CDR1 SGHNT, CDR2 YYREEE (reference sequence).

V and J are TRBV6-6 and TRBJ2-7, with 7 bases matching TRBD1. Looked up from germline, CDR1 is MNHNY and CDR2 is SVGAGI (reference sequence). The ends lost 7 bases at V and 2 bases at J; junction bases unmatched: 5. CDR3 size: 13 residues. The CDR3 sequence is CASKYGTAYEQYF. The DNA for the CDR3 is TGTGCCAGCAAGTACGGGACAGCCTACGAGCAGTACTTC.

V is TRBV5-5 and J is TRBJ2-7, with 8 bases matching TRBD2. The CDR3 contains 15 residues. Germline V gene lookup returns CDR1 SGHKS and CDR2 YYEKEE (reference sequence). The V gene end was trimmed by 3 bases and the J gene end by 2 bases; junction bases not matched to a gene: 7. Here the CDR3 DNA reads TGTGCCAGCAGCTGGAGCGGGAGAGGGGCCTACGAGCAGTACTTC. Translating gives CASSWSGRGAYEQYF.

The chain joins TRBV28 to TRBJ2-7; D call uncertain. Germline V gene data show CDR1 as MDHEN and CDR2 as SYDVKM. V lost 4 bases and J 9 bases, leaving 13 bases between the germline ends. The CDR3 covers 12 residues. This CDR3 reads CASSSGSIRQYF. CDR3 DNA: TGTGCCAGCAGTTCCGGGTCGATTCGGCAGTACTTC.

Regarding this clone: This may stem from a read error, because a much larger clone lies one nucleotide away. Distinct nucleotide sequences in the sample also encode this CDR3. V and J are TRBV25-1 and TRBJ2-7, with 7 bases fitting TRBD1. V lost 4 bases to trimming and J lost 4 bases; unmatched junction nucleotides: 4. From germline, CDR1 is MGHDK and CDR2 SYGVNS. This CDR3 is 13 amino acids long. CDR3 sequence reads: CASSAGTAYEQYF. The DNA for the CDR3 is TGTGCCAGCAGTGCCGGGACAGCTTACGAGCAGTACTTC.

The CDR3 sequence: CASSLTALNQPQHF. CDR3 coding DNA: TGTGCCAGCAGCCTTACAGCTCTAAATCAGCCCCAGCATTTT. The J gene is TRBJ1-5, the V gene TRBV7-2; D unclear. CDR3 size: 14 residues. Germline assignment: CDR1 SGHTA and CDR2 FQGNSA. Trimming left V 5 bases short and J 4 bases short, with 12 bases between.

This clone was seen once. The chain combines TRBV6-5 with TRBJ1-2; unclear D gene. Germline V gene sequence: CDR1 MNHEY, CDR2 SVGAGI. This CDR3 comprises 11 residues. Trimming cost V 4 bases and J 7 bases, with 7 bases left between them. CDR3 coding DNA: TGTGCCAGCAGTTCCGTCTCTGGCTACACCTTC. Its protein product is CASSSVSGYTF.

CDR3 DNA sequence: TGTGCCAGCAGGGATGGGACTTTCAAGGACCCTATTCAGCCCCAGCATTTT. Amino acids: CASRDGTFKDPIQPQHF. The genes are TRBV11-3 and TRBJ1-5; maybe TRBD1 (5 bases). The V end lost 6 bases, the J end lost 6 bases, and 24 bases lay between the germline ends. The CDR3 runs 17 residues. From germline, CDR1 is SGHNT and CDR2 YENEEA. The variable domain in full, completed from reference TRBV11-3 and TRBJ1-5, reads EAGVVQSPRYKIIEKKQPVAFWCNPISGHNTLYWYLQNLGQGPELLIRYENEEAVDDSQLPKDRFSAERLKGVDSTLKIQPAELGDSAVYLCASRDGTFKDPIQPQHFGDGTRLSIL.

This clone was detected once. The rearrangement uses TRBV19 and TRBJ2-1, with D hard to call. Trimming took 0 bases from V and 9 from J, leaving 12 bases between them. This CDR3 spans 14 amino acids. In germline, CDR1 is LNHDA, CDR2 SQIVND (reference sequence). For the CDR3, the DNA is TGTGCCAGTAGTATAGATCCGGCCCTCCTTGAGCAGTTCTTC. This gives the protein CASSIDPALLEQFF.

The chain joins TRBV7-6 to TRBJ2-1, with 10 bases that match TRBD2. The CDR3 runs to 16 residues. With V trimmed by 3 bases and J by 2 bases, 4 bases remained unmatched. Germline values: CDR1 SGHVS, CDR2 FNYEAQ. The CDR3 coding sequence is TGTGCCAGCAGCTTTACTAGCGGGGCCCCCTACAATGAGCAGTTCTTC. Its translation: CASSFTSGAPYNEQFF.

The rearrangement joins TRBV2 to TRBJ2-3, with 12 bases aligning to TRBD2. CDR1 is SNHLY, CDR2 FYNNEI, per germline. This CDR3 has 15 residues. Trimming took 10 bases from V and 3 from J; bases not matched to a gene: 8. CDR3 in amino acids: CATGRTSGDTDTQYF. The CDR3, as DNA: TGTGCCACTGGCCGGACTAGCGGGGATACAGATACGCAGTATTTT.

V usage is TRBV9 and J usage is TRBJ2-7; D uncertain. Germline V lookup: CDR1 SGDLS, CDR2 YYNGEE. The CDR3 totals 14 residues. Trimming took 3 bases from V and 2 from J, leaving 12 bases between them. CDR3 sequence reads: CASSEGSRPYEQYF. CDR3 sequence (DNA): TGTGCCAGCAGCGAGGGATCGAGACCCTACGAGCAGTACTTC. The whole variable domain, remainder taken from reference TRBV9 and TRBJ2-7, is DSGVTQTPKHLITATGQRVTLRCSPRSGDLSVYWYQQSLDQGLQFLIQYYNGEERAKGNILERFSAQQFPDLHSELNLSSLELGDSALYFCASSEGSRPYEQYFGPGTRLTVT.

The chain recombines TRBV9 with TRBJ2-1, with a tentative D call TRBD1 (6 bases). V shed 1 base and J shed 7 bases, with 9 bases lying between them. Germline CDR1 reads SGDLS; CDR2 reads YYNGEE. CDR3 size: 13 residues. The CDR3 region has the DNA TGTGCCAGCAGCGTAACAGGGTTGAATGAGCAGTTCTTC. Residues: CASSVTGLNEQFF. Together with reference TRBV9 and TRBJ2-1, the CDR3 gives the full variable domain: DSGVTQTPKHLITATGQRVTLRCSPRSGDLSVYWYQQSLDQGLQFLIQYYNGEERAKGNILERFSAQQFPDLHSELNLSSLELGDSALYFCASSVTGLNEQFFGPGTRLTVL.

This sequence joins TRBV28 and TRBJ2-3, with D possibly called TRBD1 or TRBD2 (6 bases each). This CDR3 has 16 residues. The V end lost 3 bases, the J end lost 0 bases, and 13 bases lay between the germline ends. Germline CDR1 is MDHEN and CDR2 is SYDVKM. Here the CDR3 DNA reads TGTGCCAGCAGTTTTGGTTGGGGGGCTAGCACAGATACGCAGTATTTT. The encoded protein is CASSFGWGASTDTQYF.

The V call is TRBV18, the J call TRBJ2-1; no firm D call. V lost 6 bases to trimming and J lost 8 bases, with 8 bases between them. Germline CDR1 is KGHSH and CDR2 is LQKENI. CDR3 length: 11 residues. CDR3 sequence: CASSVTYEQFF. The CDR3 bases are TGTGCCAGCTCGGTCACCTATGAGCAGTTCTTC.